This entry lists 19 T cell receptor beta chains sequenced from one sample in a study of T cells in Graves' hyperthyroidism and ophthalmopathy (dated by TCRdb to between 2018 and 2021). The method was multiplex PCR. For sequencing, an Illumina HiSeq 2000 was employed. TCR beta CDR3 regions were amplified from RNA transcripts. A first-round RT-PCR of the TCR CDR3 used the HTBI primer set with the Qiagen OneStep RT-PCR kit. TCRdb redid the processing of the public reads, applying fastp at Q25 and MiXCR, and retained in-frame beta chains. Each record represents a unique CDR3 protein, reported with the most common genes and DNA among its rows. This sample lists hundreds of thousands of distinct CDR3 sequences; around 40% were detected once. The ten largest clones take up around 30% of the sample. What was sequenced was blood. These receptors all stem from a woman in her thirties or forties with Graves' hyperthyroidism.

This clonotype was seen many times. The CDR3, as DNA: TGTGCCAGTAGTATAGCCGGGACAGGGGGCCTTGTTTTCTTT. Translated, it gives CASSIAGTGGLVFF. The V gene is TRBV19, the J gene TRBJ1-1, with TRBD1 matching 12 bases. The V gene end was trimmed by 1 base and the J gene end by 13 bases; junction bases not matched to a gene: 7. This CDR3 is built from 14 residues. Germline CDR1 and CDR2: LNHDA and SQIVND (reference sequence).

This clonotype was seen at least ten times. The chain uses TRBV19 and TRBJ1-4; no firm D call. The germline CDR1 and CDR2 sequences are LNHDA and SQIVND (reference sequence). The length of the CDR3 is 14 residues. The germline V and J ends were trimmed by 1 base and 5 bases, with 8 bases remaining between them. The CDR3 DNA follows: TGTGCCAGTAGTATAGCTAGACGGAATGAAAAACTGTTTTTT. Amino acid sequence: CASSIARRNEKLFF.

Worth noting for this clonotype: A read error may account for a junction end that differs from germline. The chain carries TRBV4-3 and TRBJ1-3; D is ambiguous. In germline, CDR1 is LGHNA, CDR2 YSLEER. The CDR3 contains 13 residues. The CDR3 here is CANSQSEGNTIYF. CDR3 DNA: TGCGCCAACAGCCAATCCGAGGGAAACACCATATATTTT.

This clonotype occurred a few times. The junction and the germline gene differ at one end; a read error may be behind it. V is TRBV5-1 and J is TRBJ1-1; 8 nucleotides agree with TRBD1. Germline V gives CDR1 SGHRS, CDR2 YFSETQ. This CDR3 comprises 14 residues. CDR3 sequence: CASSADRADTEAFF. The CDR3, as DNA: TGTGCCAGCAGCGCGGACAGGGCGGACACTGAAGCTTTCTTT.

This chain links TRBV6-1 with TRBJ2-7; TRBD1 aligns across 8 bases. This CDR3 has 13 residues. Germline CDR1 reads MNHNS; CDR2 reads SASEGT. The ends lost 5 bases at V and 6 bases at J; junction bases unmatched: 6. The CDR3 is CASSSQGVAEQYF. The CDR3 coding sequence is TGTGCCAGCAGTTCACAGGGGGTGGCCGAGCAGTACTTC.

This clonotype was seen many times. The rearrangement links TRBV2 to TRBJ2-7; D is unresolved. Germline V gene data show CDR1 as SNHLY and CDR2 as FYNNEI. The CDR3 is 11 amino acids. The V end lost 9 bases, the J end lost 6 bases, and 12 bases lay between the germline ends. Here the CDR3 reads CARKEGVEQYF. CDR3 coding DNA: TGTGCCAGGAAAGAAGGTGTCGAGCAGTACTTC.

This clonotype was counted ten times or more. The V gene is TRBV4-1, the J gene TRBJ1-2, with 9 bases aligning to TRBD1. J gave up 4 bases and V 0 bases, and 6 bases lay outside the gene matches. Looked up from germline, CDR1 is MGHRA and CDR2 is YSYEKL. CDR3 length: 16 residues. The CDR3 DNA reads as TGCGCCAGCAGCCAAGATCTGGGGGGACAGGGCTATGGCTACACCTTC. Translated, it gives CASSQDLGGQGYGYTF.

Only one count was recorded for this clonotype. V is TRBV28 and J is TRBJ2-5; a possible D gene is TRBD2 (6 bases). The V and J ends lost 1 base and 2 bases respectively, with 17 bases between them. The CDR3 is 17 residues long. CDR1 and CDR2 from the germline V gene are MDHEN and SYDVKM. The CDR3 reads CASSLYKGLIKQETQYF. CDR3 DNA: TGTGCCAGCAGTTTATATAAAGGACTAATTAAACAAGAGACCCAGTACTTC.

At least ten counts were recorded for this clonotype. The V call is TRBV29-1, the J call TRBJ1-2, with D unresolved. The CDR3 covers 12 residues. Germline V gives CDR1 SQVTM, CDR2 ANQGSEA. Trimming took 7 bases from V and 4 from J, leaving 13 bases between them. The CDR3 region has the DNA TGCAGCGGACTTAGGGAGTCCTATGGCTACACCTTC. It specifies CSGLRESYGYTF.

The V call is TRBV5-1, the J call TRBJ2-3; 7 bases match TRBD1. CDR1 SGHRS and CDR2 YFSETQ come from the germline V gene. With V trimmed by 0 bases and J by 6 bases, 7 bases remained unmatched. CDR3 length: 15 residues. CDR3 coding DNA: TGCGCCAGCAGCTTGGGGACAGGTGGGGGCGATACGCAGTATTTT. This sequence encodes CASSLGTGGGDTQYF.

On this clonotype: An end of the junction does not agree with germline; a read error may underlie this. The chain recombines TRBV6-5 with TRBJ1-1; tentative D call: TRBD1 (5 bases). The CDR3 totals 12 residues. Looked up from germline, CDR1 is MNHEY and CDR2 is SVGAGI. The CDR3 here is CASSDSAGPAFF. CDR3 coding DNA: TGTGCCAGCAGTGACTCAGCGGGACCGGCTTTCTTT.

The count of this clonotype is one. The CDR3 DNA follows: TGCGCCAGCGTGCTGACAGGGAGCACTGAAGCTTTCTTT. Encoded protein: CASVLTGSTEAFF. The chain links TRBV10-2 to TRBJ1-1; TRBD1 matches 7 bases. Germline assignment: CDR1 WSHSY and CDR2 SAAADI. The CDR3 consists of 13 residues. Losses at the gene ends were 8 bases for V and 4 bases for J; bases not matched to a gene: 7.

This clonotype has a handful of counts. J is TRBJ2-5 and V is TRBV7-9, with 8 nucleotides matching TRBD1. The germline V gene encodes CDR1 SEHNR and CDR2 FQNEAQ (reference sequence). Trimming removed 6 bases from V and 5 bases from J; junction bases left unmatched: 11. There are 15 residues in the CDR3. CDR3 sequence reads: CASSSLRTGIETQYF. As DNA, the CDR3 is TGTGCCAGCAGTTCACTAAGGACAGGGATCGAGACCCAGTACTTC.

In DNA form, the CDR3 reads TGCAGCGTTGCTCGGACAGCAATGAACACTGAAGCTTTCTTT. Protein sequence: CSVARTAMNTEAFF. This sequence joins TRBV29-1 and TRBJ1-1; TRBD1 might be the D (6 bases). Germline V gene lookup returns CDR1 SQVTM and CDR2 ANQGSEA. V was pared by 4 bases and J by 0 bases, with 12 bases between. This CDR3 comprises 14 residues.

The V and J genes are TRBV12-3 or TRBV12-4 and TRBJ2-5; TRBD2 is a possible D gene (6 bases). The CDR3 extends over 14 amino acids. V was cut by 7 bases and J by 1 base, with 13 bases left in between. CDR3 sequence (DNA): TGTGCCAGCACCACGTTGGGGGGCCAAGAGACCCAGTACTTC. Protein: CASTTLGGQETQYF.

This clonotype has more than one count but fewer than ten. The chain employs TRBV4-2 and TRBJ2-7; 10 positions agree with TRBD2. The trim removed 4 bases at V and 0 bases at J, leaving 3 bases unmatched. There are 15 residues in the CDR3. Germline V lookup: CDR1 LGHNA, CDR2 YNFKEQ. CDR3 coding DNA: TGTGCCAGCAGCCGACCTAGCGGGAGCTCCTACGAGCAGTACTTC. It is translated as CASSRPSGSSYEQYF.

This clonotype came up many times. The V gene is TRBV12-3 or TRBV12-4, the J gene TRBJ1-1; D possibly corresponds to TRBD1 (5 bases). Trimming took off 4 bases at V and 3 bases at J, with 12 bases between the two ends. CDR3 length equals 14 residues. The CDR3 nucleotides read TGTGCCAGCAGTTCCCGGGGCGGGGACACTGAAGCTTTCTTT. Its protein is CASSSRGGDTEAFF.

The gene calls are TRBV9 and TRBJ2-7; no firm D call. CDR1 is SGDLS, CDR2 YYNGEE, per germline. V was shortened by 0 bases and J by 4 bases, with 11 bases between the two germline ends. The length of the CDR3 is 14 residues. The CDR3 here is CASSVAGRPYEQYF. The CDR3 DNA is TGTGCCAGCAGCGTAGCGGGCCGCCCGTACGAGCAGTACTTC.

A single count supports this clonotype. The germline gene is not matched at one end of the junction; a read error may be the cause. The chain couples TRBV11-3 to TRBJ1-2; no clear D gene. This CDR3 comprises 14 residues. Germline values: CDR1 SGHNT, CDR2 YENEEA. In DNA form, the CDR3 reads TGTGCCGGCAGCCCATCAGACGGCCGTGGTGGCTACACCTTC. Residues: CAGSPSDGRGGYTF.